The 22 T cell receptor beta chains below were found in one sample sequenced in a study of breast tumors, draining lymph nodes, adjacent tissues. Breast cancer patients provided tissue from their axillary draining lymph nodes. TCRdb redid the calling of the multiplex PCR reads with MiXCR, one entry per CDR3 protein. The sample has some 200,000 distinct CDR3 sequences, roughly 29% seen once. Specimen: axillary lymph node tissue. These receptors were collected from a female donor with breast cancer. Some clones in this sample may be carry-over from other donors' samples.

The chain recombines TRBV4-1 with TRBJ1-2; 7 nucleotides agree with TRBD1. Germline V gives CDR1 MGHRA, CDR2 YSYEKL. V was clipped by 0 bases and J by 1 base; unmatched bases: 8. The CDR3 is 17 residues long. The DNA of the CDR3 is TGCGCCAGCAGCCAAGATTGGACAGGATTACTTAACTATGGCTACACCTTC. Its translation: CASSQDWTGLLNYGYTF.

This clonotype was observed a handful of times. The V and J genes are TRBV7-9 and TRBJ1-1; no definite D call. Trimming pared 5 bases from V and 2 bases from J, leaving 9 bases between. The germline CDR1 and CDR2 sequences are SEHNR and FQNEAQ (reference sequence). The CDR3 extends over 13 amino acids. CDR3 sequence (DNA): TGTGCCAGCAGCCAGAACTTAAACACTGAAGCTTTCTTT. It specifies CASSQNLNTEAFF.

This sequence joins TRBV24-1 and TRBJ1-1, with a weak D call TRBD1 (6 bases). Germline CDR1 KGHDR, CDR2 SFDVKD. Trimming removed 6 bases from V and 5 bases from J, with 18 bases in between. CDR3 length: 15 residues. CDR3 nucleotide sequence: TGTGCCACCAGTCCTTCACAGGGCCGGGTTACTGAAGCTTTCTTT. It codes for CATSPSQGRVTEAFF.

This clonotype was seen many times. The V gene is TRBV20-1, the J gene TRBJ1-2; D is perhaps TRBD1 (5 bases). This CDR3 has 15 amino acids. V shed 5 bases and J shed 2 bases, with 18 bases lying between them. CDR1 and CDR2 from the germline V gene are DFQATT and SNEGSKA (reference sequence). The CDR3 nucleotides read TGCAGTGCTCCGGCGGGGCAGGGAGGGAACTATGGCTACACCTTC. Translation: CSAPAGQGGNYGYTF.

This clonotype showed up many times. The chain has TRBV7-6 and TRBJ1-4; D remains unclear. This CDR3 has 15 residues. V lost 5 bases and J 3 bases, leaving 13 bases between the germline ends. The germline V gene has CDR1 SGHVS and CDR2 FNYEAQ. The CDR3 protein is CASSPYRRANEKLFF. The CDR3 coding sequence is TGTGCCAGCAGCCCCTACCGGCGGGCTAATGAAAAACTGTTTTTT.

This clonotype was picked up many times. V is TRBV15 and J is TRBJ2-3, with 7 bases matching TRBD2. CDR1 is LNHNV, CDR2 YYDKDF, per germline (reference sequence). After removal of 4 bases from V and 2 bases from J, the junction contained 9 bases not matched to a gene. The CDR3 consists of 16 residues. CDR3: CATSKGGTSSTDTQYF. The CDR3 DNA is TGTGCCACCAGCAAGGGAGGGACTTCTTCCACAGATACGCAGTATTTT.

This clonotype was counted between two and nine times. The CDR3 DNA reads TGCGCCAGCAGTCCTATCCCAGGGTCCGGGGAGCTGTTTTTT. Its protein product is CASSPIPGSGELFF. The chain joins TRBV5-1 to TRBJ2-2, with D maybe TRBD1 (5 bases). Germline lookup yields CDR1 SGHRS and CDR2 YFSETQ. The CDR3 contains 14 residues. The germline V and J ends were trimmed by 5 bases and 6 bases, with 14 bases remaining between them. The full variable domain, in which reference TRBV5-1 and TRBJ2-2 provide the parts outside the CDR3, is KAGVTQTPRYLIKTRGQQVTLSCSPISGHRSVSWYQQTPGQGLQFLFEYFSETQRNKGNFPGRFSGRQFSNSRSEMNVSTLELGDSALYLCASSPIPGSGELFFGEGSRLTVL.

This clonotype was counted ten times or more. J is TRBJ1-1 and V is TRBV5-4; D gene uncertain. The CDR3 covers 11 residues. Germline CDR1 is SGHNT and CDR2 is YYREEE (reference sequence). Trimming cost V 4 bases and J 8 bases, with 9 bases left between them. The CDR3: CASSALGEAFF. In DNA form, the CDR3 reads TGTGCCAGCAGCGCCCTTGGGGAAGCTTTCTTT.

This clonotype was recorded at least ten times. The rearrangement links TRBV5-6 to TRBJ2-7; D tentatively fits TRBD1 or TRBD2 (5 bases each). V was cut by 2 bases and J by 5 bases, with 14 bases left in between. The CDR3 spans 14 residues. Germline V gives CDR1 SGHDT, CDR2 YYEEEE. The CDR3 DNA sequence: TGTGCCAGCAGCTTTAAGGGGCCGGGACACGAGCAGTACTTC. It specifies CASSFKGPGHEQYF.

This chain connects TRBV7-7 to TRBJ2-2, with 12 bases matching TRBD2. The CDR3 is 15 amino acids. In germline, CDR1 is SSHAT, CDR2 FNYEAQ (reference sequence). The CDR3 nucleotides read TGTGCTAGAGATACGCTAGCGGGAGGGCCCGGGGAGCTGTTTTTT. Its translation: CARDTLAGGPGELFF.

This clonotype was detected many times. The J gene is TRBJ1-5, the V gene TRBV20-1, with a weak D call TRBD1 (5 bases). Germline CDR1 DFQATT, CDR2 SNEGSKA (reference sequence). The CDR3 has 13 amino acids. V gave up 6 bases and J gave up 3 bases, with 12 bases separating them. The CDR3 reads CSATDNPNQPQHF. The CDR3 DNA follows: TGCAGTGCCACGGACAACCCCAATCAGCCCCAGCATTTT.

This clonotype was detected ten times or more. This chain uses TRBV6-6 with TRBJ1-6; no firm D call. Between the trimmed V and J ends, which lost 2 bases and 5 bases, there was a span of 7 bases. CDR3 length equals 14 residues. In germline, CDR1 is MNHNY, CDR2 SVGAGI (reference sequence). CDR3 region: CASSYESDNSPLHF. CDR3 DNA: TGTGCCAGCAGTTACGAATCAGATAATTCACCCCTCCACTTT.

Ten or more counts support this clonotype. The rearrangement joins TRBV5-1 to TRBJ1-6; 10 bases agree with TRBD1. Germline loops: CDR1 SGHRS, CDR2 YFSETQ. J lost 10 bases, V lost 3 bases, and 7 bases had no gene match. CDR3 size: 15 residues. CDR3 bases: TGCGCCAGCAGCTACTCCGGGACAGGGGAGTCACCCCTCCACTTT. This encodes CASSYSGTGESPLHF.

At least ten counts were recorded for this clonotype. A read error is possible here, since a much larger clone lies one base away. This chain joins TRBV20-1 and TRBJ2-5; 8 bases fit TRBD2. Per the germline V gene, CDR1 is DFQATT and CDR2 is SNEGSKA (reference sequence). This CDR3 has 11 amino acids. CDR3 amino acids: CSASGGETQSF. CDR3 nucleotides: TGCAGTGCTTCGGGGGGGGAGACCCAGTCCTTC.

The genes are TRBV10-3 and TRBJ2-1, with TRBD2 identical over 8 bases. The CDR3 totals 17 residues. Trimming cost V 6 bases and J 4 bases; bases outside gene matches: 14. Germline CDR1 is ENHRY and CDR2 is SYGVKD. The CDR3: CAIREVAIRGGYNEQFF. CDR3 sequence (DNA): TGTGCCATCAGAGAAGTAGCTATCCGGGGGGGATACAATGAGCAGTTCTTC.

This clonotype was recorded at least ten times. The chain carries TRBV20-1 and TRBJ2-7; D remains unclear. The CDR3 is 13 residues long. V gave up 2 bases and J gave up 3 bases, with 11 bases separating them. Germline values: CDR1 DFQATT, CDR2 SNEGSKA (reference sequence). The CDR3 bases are TGCAGTGCTAGACGCCCCTCCCGCTACGAGCAGTACTTC. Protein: CSARRPSRYEQYF.

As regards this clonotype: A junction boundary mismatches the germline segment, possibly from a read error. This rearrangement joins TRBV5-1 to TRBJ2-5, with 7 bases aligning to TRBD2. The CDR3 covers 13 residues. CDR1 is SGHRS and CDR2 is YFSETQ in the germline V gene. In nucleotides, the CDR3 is TGCACCAGCAGCTTGGAAGGGAGGGAGGCCCAGTACTTC. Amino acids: CTSSLEGREAQYF.

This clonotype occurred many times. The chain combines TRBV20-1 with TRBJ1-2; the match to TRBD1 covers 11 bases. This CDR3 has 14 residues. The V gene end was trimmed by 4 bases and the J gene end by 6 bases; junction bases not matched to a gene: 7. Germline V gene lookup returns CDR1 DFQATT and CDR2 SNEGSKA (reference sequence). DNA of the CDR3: TGCAGTGCTACATGGACAGGGGGCGTGAATGGCTACACCTTC. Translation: CSATWTGGVNGYTF.

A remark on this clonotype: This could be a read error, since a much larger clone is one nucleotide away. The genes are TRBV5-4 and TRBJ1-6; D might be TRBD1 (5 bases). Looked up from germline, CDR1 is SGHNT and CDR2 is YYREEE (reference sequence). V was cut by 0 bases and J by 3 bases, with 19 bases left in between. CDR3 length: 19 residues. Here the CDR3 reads CASSLAKASQGLYNSPLHF. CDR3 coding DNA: TGTGCCAGCAGCTTGGCCAAGGCGTCCCAGGGCCTCTATAATTCACCCCTCCACTTT.

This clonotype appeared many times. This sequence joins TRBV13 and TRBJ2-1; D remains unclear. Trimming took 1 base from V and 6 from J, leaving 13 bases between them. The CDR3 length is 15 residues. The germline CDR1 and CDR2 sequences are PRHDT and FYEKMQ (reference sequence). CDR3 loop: CASSLAGFFGNEQFF. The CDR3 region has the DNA TGTGCCAGCAGCTTAGCAGGATTCTTCGGCAATGAGCAGTTCTTC.

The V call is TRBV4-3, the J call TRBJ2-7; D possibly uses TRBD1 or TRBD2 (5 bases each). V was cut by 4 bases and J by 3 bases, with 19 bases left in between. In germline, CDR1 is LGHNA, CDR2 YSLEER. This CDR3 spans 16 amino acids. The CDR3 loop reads CASSPDVRAGSYEQYF. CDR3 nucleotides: TGCGCCAGCAGCCCAGACGTCAGGGCAGGGAGCTACGAGCAGTACTTC.

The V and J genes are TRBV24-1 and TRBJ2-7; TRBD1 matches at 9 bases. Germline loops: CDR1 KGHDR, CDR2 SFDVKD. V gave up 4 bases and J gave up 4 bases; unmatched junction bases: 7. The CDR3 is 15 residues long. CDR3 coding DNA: TGTGCCACCAGTGACTCCAAGGACAGGGGTTACGAGCAGTACTTC. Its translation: CATSDSKDRGYEQYF.